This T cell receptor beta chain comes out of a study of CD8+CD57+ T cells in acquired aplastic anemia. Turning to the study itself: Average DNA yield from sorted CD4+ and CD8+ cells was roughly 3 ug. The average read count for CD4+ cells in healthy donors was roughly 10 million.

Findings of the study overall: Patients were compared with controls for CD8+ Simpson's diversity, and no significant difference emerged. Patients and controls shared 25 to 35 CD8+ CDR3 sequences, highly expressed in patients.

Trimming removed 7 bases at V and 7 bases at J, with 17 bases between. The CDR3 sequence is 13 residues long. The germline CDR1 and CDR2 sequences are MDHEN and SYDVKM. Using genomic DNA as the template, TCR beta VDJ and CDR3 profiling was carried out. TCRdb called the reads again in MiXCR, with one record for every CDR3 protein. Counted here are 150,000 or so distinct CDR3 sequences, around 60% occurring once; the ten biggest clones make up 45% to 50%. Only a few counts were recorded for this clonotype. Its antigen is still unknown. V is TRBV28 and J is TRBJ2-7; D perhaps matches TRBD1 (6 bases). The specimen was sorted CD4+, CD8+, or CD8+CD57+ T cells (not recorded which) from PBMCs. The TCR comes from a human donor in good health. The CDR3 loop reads CASTSGLGGEQYF. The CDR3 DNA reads TGTGCCAGCACCTCTGGGTTAGGGGGAGAGCAGTACTTC.